This record concerns one T cell receptor beta chain sequence. Its antigen is unidentified. The CDR3 has 15 residues. The J segment lost 6 bases and the V segment lost 4 bases, leaving 11 bases of the junction unmatched. From germline, CDR1 is SGHRS and CDR2 YFSETQ. The data are from a study of T-cell memory formation after mild COVID-19. Points from the study as a whole: Memory cells collected pre-infection included some clones that later responded, suggesting cross-reactive memory joined.

TCRdb re-called the 5' RACE reads through MiXCR, storing one row per CDR3 protein. The sample lists 410,000 or so distinct CDR3 sequences, about 25% occurring once. This chain joins TRBV5-1 and TRBJ2-7; 9 bases are shared with TRBD1. The receptor was isolated from an adult woman who had mild COVID-19 (a few samples of this study predate the infection). Cell type and time point are not known. Sequencing was done on a sample of PBMCs or a T cell subset sorted from them (not recorded which). The CDR3 loop reads CASSRGQGRVGEQYF. The CDR3 DNA reads TGCGCCAGCAGCCGGGGACAGGGAAGAGTCGGCGAGCAGTACTTC.